This T cell receptor (beta chain) was recorded in a study of blood T cells in healthy people across ages (dated by TCRdb to the mid-2010s). Looking at the study overall: In model experiments, roughly one uniquely barcoded TCR beta cDNA molecule per two T cells was captured by template switching. The study measured age-related changes in TCR beta repertoire diversity using deep sequencing normalized with unique cDNA molecular identifiers. The study analyzed two additional independent replicas of 1 million unique cDNA reads from the same blood draw for two donors, one aged 18 to 29 and one aged 80 or older. To avoid experimental bias, donors of different ages were randomly spread across the sequencing lanes. Donors were grouped into four age groups: young (average 16 years), middle-aged (approximately 41), aged (about 60) and long-lived (just over 80). Study-wide findings and limitations: Because profiling used bulk unsorted PBMCs, naive and antigen-experienced compartments could not be compared conclusively. Because the CMV infection status of the donors was unknown, age-related changes in expanded clonotypes may potentially have been confounded. Estimates of total diversity based on one million sequenced T cells were regarded as lower bounds and as underestimates. As age increased, observed TCR beta diversity per million T cells dropped in a roughly linear way, and a significant reduction was already evident by age about 40. Compared with the aged group, the long-lived group had more naive CD4+ T cells, fewer expanded clones and increased TCR diversity, a pattern suggesting age selection. The percentage of naive T cells measured by flow cytometry correlated strongly with observed TCR beta diversity.

The CDR3 goes from the cysteine to the phenylalanine over 15 residues. Of the read, only the CDR3 DNA is kept; its 45 bases are in frame from base 1. Taken from the germline V gene, the CDR1 and CDR2 loops are MNHNS and SASEGT. Relative to germline, V is 2 bases shorter and J is 5 bases shorter, with 15 bases between their ends. Only a few counts were recorded for this clonotype. What this receptor recognizes is not known. Base qualities are not recorded, but no much larger clone differs from it by a single base. The donors were under 40 Caucasian individuals from Russia, aged roughly 6 to 90 years, who were systemically healthy. Each donor gave approximately 9.3 milliliters of peripheral blood, collected into EDTA-treated Vacutainer tubes. PBMCs were isolated by Ficoll-Paque density-gradient centrifugation, with at least 7 million obtained per sample. Trizol reagent was used to extract total RNA from PBMCs, with at least 5.5 micrograms per sample. For every donor, an aliquot of PBMCs went through flow cytometry to measure the percentages of naive CD45RAhigh/CD27high T cells.

Library creation used 5' RACE. Reads for this sample came from an Illumina HiSeq 2500. The second PCR ran for about 7 to 11 cycles and used a J-beta primer mix along with a sample-barcoded 5' primer. A unique molecular identifier was introduced onto each TCR beta cDNA molecule by a template-switch 5' adaptor carrying 12 random nucleotides. Each sample yielded at least 2.5 million CDR3-containing paired-end reads. First-strand cDNA synthesis was performed from all RNA using the Mint cDNA synthesis kit, with priming by a TRBC-specific oligonucleotide. Following uracil-DNA glycosylase treatment, all cDNA underwent a first 18-cycle PCR with the universal primers M1SS and BC2_uni_R. Concerning the study's data processing: Normalization of each sample was performed by random selection of 1 million high-quality reads, each carrying a distinct molecular identifier. Instead of being binned into consensus sequences, reads with shared molecular identifiers were discarded. CDR3 identification, clonotype clustering and error correction used MiTCR with a Q25 quality threshold and the strictest error-elimination algorithm. A nonparametric unseen species model using Euler transformation provided a lower-bound estimate of total TCR beta diversity. TCRdb handled the public reads itself, with Q25 trimming in fastp and clone calling in MiXCR, and kept productive beta chains. Every CDR3 protein is listed once, alongside the most common genes and DNA of its rows. For this entry, the V and J calls and clone size follow TCRdb and not the study's own pipeline. The table for this sample lists hundreds of thousands of distinct CDR3 sequences; over 40% of them were counted only once. The ten largest clonotypes hold roughly 30% of the sample.

The TCR sequence derives from a man older than 75 in good health. The receptor chain draws on TRBV6-1 and TRBJ2-5; tentative D gene TRBD1, with 5 bases matching. The sequencing sample was made of blood. The bases read TGTGCCAGCAGTGAATCGCGGACAAGCGCTGAGACCCAGTACTTC. It translates to CASSESRTSAETQYF.